This TCR beta chain came from a study of T cells in Graves' hyperthyroidism and ophthalmopathy. Across the whole study: Peripheral blood samples were taken at initial diagnosis, prior to any treatment. General study findings and limits: Appearing also in blood were most of the thyroid clonotypes expanded above 0.001.

TCR beta CDR3 regions were amplified from RNA. A first-round RT-PCR of the TCR CDR3 used the HTBI primer set. In TCRdb, the multiplex PCR reads were re-called with MiXCR into one record per CDR3 protein. The data show around 700,000 distinct CDR3 sequences, roughly a sixth seen once. This clonotype was seen at least ten times. No antigen is known for it. Germline assignment: CDR1 MNHEY and CDR2 SMNVEV (reference sequence). The V segment lost 5 bases and the J segment 0 bases; nucleotides outside the gene matches: 7. The CDR3 length is 16 residues. The rearrangement links TRBV27 to TRBJ2-7; 10 nucleotides agree with TRBD2. The clonotype comes from a woman aged 50 to 65 with Graves' hyperthyroidism that later progressed to Graves' ophthalmopathy. Sequencing was carried out using blood. CDR3 DNA: TGTGCCAGCAGTCGCACTAGCGGGGAGAGCTCCTACGAGCAGTACTTC. It encodes CASSRTSGESSYEQYF.